The next 3 T cell receptor beta chains were all read from a single sample in a study of cytomegalovirus exposure and HLA in healthy donors. Use of 60 Vbeta and 13 Jbeta primers characterized the PCR. Repertoires were generated with immunoSEQ multiplex PCR, while TCRdb's copy carries only in-frame clones and drops some. Of about 170,000 clones listed, more than 80% were seen once; the top ten hold about 0.8%. The sequenced sample consisted of PBMCs. The receptors were sampled from a woman aged 18-35 years in good health and CMV-seronegative.

The CDR3 DNA follows: TGTGCCAGCAGCAAATCTACAGGGGCTGAAAAACTGTTTTTT. Translated: CASSKSTGAEKLFF. The chain links TRBV9 to TRBJ1-4; the match to TRBD1 covers 7 bases. CDR3 size: 14 residues. Germline trimming cut 4 bases from V and 7 bases from J; bases unmatched to any gene: 7. CDR1 and CDR2 (germline): SGDLS, YYNGEE. Based on the CDR3 plus reference TRBV9 and TRBJ1-4, the full variable domain is DSGVTQTPKHLITATGQRVTLRCSPRSGDLSVYWYQQSLDQGLQFLIQYYNGEERAKGNILERFSAQQFPDLHSELNLSSLELGDSALYFCASSKSTGAEKLFFGSGTQLSVL.

This clone appeared a single time. The V and J genes are TRBV7-8 and TRBJ2-7; D is ambiguous. Between the trimmed V and J ends, which lost 7 bases and 4 bases, there was a span of 14 bases. Germline V gene lookup returns CDR1 SGHVS and CDR2 FQNEAQ. The CDR3 covers 13 residues. The chain's CDR3 is CASTPDGSYEQYF. The CDR3, as DNA: TGTGCCAGCACCCCTGACGGGTCATACGAGCAGTACTTC.

This chain connects TRBV5-1 to TRBJ2-3; D is ambiguous. V lost 1 base and J 1 base, leaving 10 bases between the germline ends. The CDR3 is 15 amino acids. Germline V gene lookup returns CDR1 SGHRS and CDR2 YFSETQ. CDR3 region: CASSLLGAGTDTQYF. The CDR3 DNA follows: TGCGCCAGCAGCTTGCTAGGTGCCGGCACAGATACGCAGTATTTT. The full variable domain, its missing parts supplied by reference TRBV5-1 and TRBJ2-3, is KAGVTQTPRYLIKTRGQQVTLSCSPISGHRSVSWYQQTPGQGLQFLFEYFSETQRNKGNFPGRFSGRQFSNSRSEMNVSTLELGDSALYLCASSLLGAGTDTQYFGPGTRLTVL.